Presented here are 23 T cell receptor beta chains from one specimen sequenced in a study of T cells in Graves' hyperthyroidism and ophthalmopathy. From RNA transcripts, TCR beta CDR3 regions were amplified. First-round RT-PCR with HTBI primers amplified the TCR CDR3 region. From the multiplex PCR reads, TCRdb called clonotypes with MiXCR, one entry per CDR3 protein. The sample has under 400,000 distinct CDR3 sequences; 15% to 20% are singletons. The sample consisted of blood. All receptors derive from a woman in her 50s with Graves' hyperthyroidism.

The J gene is TRBJ1-6, the V gene TRBV6-5; TRBD1 matches at 8 bases. Germline CDR1 MNHEY, CDR2 SVGAGI. After removal of 2 bases from V and 5 bases from J, the junction contained 2 bases not matched to a gene. The length of the CDR3 is 15 residues. CDR3 loop: CASSYGTGNNSPLHF. In nucleotides, the CDR3 is TGTGCCAGCAGTTACGGGACAGGAAATAATTCACCCCTCCACTTT.

In this sample, this clonotype turned up a few times. J is TRBJ2-1 and V is TRBV29-1; 12 bases fit TRBD2. J gave up 7 bases and V 7 bases, and 11 bases lay outside the gene matches. CDR3 length: 15 residues. Germline CDR1 is SQVTM and CDR2 is ANQGSEA. CDR3 region: CSGRDGTSGGNEQFF. In DNA form, the CDR3 reads TGCAGCGGGAGGGACGGCACTAGCGGGGGGAATGAGCAGTTCTTC.

The V gene is TRBV30, the J gene TRBJ2-6, with D uncertain. There are 13 residues in the CDR3. Trimming left V 4 bases short and J 11 bases short, with 15 bases between. Germline V CDR1 and CDR2: GTSNPN, SVGIG (reference sequence). The CDR3 DNA is TGTGCCTGGACCCCCGGCGCAGCTCACGTCCTGACTTTC. Its translation is CAWTPGAAHVLTF.

This clonotype was observed a few times. The J gene is TRBJ1-2, the V gene TRBV2, with D perhaps matching TRBD1 (5 bases). The CDR3 loop spans 15 amino acids. The ends were cut back, 6 bases at V and 2 bases at J, with 16 bases in the middle. CDR1 SNHLY and CDR2 FYNNEI come from the germline V gene. CDR3 region: CASRPSGTINYGYTF. CDR3 bases: TGTGCCAGCAGGCCCTCCGGGACGATAAACTATGGCTACACCTTC.

This clonotype was seen only a few times. The chain carries TRBV28 and TRBJ2-2, with D perhaps TRBD2 (6 bases). Trimming left V 6 bases short and J 6 bases short, with 17 bases between. Germline CDR1 and CDR2: MDHEN and SYDVKM. CDR3 length: 15 amino acids. CDR3 sequence: CASSQDSGSSGELFF. The CDR3 coding sequence is TGTGCCAGCAGCCAAGATTCCGGGAGTTCCGGGGAGCTGTTTTTT.

This clonotype was counted many times. This chain links TRBV11-2 with TRBJ2-3; tentatively, D is TRBD1 or TRBD2 (5 bases each). Germline V gene lookup returns CDR1 SGHAT and CDR2 FQNNGV. Trimming cost V 1 base and J 2 bases, with 10 bases left between them. The CDR3 has 15 amino acids. The CDR3 is CASSLVDGTTDTQYF. The CDR3 DNA follows: TGTGCCAGCAGCTTAGTGGACGGGACCACAGATACGCAGTATTTT. The full variable domain, in which reference TRBV11-2 and TRBJ2-3 provide the parts outside the CDR3, is EAGVAQSPRYKIIEKRQSVAFWCNPISGHATLYWYQQILGQGPKLLIQFQNNGVVDDSQLPKDRFSAERLKGVDSTLKIQPAKLEDSAVYLCASSLVDGTTDTQYFGPGTRLTVL.

This clonotype was found many times. A junction end diverges from the germline sequence, so it may reflect a read error. The V and J genes are TRBV18 and TRBJ1-1; D is uncertain. CDR3 length: 13 residues. In germline, CDR1 is KGHSH, CDR2 LQKENI. The CDR3: CASSPPANTEAFF. CDR3 bases: TGTGCCAGCTCCCCACCAGCGAACACTGAAGCTTTCTTT.

This clonotype has a count of ten or more. The J gene is TRBJ1-2, the V gene TRBV28; the D gene is possibly TRBD1 (5 bases). In germline, CDR1 is MDHEN, CDR2 SYDVKM. The CDR3 totals 14 residues. With 5 bases removed from V and 0 bases from J, the gap between germline ends came to 10 bases. CDR3 in amino acids: CASSIQGTNYGYTF. The DNA for the CDR3 is TGTGCCAGCAGTATCCAGGGAACTAACTATGGCTACACCTTC.

This clonotype showed up many times. V and J are TRBV6-1 and TRBJ2-7; 10 nucleotides agree with TRBD2. This CDR3 spans 13 amino acids. V shed 5 bases, J shed 4 bases, and the junction held 2 bases outside the gene matches. The V gene's germline CDR1 is MNHNS and CDR2 SASEGT. The DNA for the CDR3 is TGTGCCAGCAGTAGGACTAGCGGTTACGAGCAGTACTTC. Translation gives CASSRTSGYEQYF.

Many counts were recorded for this clonotype. The chain links TRBV5-1 to TRBJ2-1; 14 nucleotides agree with TRBD2. From germline, CDR1 is SGHRS and CDR2 YFSETQ. V lost 2 bases and J lost 0; bases outside the gene matches: 7. CDR3 length: 19 amino acids. The CDR3 loop is CASSFPGLAGAFSYNEQFF. The CDR3 coding sequence is TGCGCCAGCAGCTTTCCGGGACTAGCGGGGGCCTTCTCCTACAATGAGCAGTTCTTC.

This clonotype was picked up a small number of times. The chain couples TRBV7-8 to TRBJ1-4; D is ambiguous. The CDR3 loop spans 14 amino acids. CDR1 SGHVS and CDR2 FQNEAQ come from the germline V gene. Trimming pared 5 bases from V and 5 bases from J, leaving 12 bases between. DNA of the CDR3: TGTGCCAGCAGCCTACTCGGACTCAATGAAAAACTGTTTTTT. Translated: CASSLLGLNEKLFF. Full variable domain (remainder filled in from reference TRBV7-8 and TRBJ1-4): GAGVSQSPRYKVAKRGQDVALRCDPISGHVSLFWYQQALGQGPEFLTYFQNEAQLDKSGLPSDRFFAERPEGSVSTLKIQRTQQEDSAVYLCASSLLGLNEKLFFGSGTQLSVL.

V gene TRBV19 combines with J gene TRBJ1-4; 8 bases fit TRBD1. Germline V gene lookup returns CDR1 LNHDA and CDR2 SQIVND (reference sequence). V was clipped by 8 bases and J by 2 bases; unmatched bases: 4. The CDR3 contains 14 residues. This CDR3 reads CASRQGQTNEKLFF. CDR3 DNA sequence: TGTGCCAGTCGACAGGGGCAGACTAATGAAAAACTGTTTTTT.

This clonotype has ten or more counts. The J gene is TRBJ1-4, the V gene TRBV6-1; 8 bases agree with TRBD1. This CDR3 has 15 residues. Germline values: CDR1 MNHNS, CDR2 SASEGT. V was clipped by 5 bases and J by 4 bases; unmatched bases: 6. The CDR3: CASSLNGQGNEKLFF. CDR3 in DNA: TGTGCCAGCAGTTTGAACGGACAGGGTAATGAAAAACTGTTTTTT.

The rearrangement joins TRBV2 to TRBJ2-2, with D perhaps assigned TRBD1 or TRBD2 (5 bases each). Between the trimmed V and J ends, which lost 7 bases and 1 base, there was a span of 13 bases. The CDR3 contains 15 residues. Germline CDR1 and CDR2: SNHLY and FYNNEI. The CDR3 nucleotides are TGTGCCAGCACAACCGGGACGGGGAACACCGGGGAGCTGTTTTTT. Protein product: CASTTGTGNTGELFF.

The CDR3: CASSRSLGFYNSPLHF. The CDR3 nucleotides are TGTGCCAGCAGCCGATCGCTGGGATTCTATAATTCACCCCTCCACTTT. The chain links TRBV5-5 to TRBJ1-6; D call uncertain. Trimming took 4 bases from V and 3 from J, leaving 14 bases between them. Germline loops: CDR1 SGHKS, CDR2 YYEKEE (reference sequence). CDR3 size: 16 residues.

This clonotype came up many times. This rearrangement joins TRBV3-1 to TRBJ2-3, with 10 nucleotides matching TRBD2. The CDR3 consists of 17 residues. Germline-derived CDR1 and CDR2 are LGHDT and YNNKEL (reference sequence). J gave up 0 bases and V 0 bases, and 3 bases lay outside the gene matches. Written as DNA, the CDR3 is TGTGCCAGCAGCCAAGATCTAGCGGGGGTTAGCACAGATACGCAGTATTTT. This gives the protein CASSQDLAGVSTDTQYF.

Note on this clonotype: Given the absence of the conserved phenylalanine or tryptophan at the CDR3 end, a read error is likely. V is TRBV19 and J is TRBJ1-5; 10 bases are a match to TRBD1. This CDR3 spans 17 amino acids. Germline CDR1 reads LNHDA; CDR2 reads SQIVND (reference sequence). The V and J ends lost 4 bases and 6 bases, in that order; junction bases with no gene match: 12. CDR3 bases: TGTGCCAGTAGTACTCGCCTCAAGACAGGGGGCAGTCAGCCCCAGCATCTT. This translates into CASSTRLKTGGSQPQHL.

As concerns this clonotype: A read error is possible here, since a much larger clone lies one base away. The V and J genes are TRBV27 and TRBJ1-2; a weak D match, TRBD1 (5 bases). Germline CDR1 reads MNHEY; CDR2 reads SMNVEV (reference sequence). V dropped 10 bases and J dropped 4 bases, with 10 bases sitting between them. This CDR3 has 11 residues. The CDR3 region is CANRDSYGYTF. The CDR3, as DNA: TGTGCCAACAGAGACAGCTATGGCTACACCTTC.

The chain uses TRBV20-1 and TRBJ2-5; 10 nucleotides line up with TRBD1. The CDR3 has 14 amino acids. Trimming removed 6 bases from V and 5 bases from J; junction bases left unmatched: 9. Germline-derived CDR1 and CDR2 are DFQATT and SNEGSKA (reference sequence). The CDR3 bases are TGCAGTGCAGAGGACAGGGGGATTAGGGAGACCCAGTACTTC. Its translation: CSAEDRGIRETQYF.

The CDR3 DNA follows: TGTGCCAGCAGCTTGTTCGCTAGCACAGATACGCAGTATTTT. Translating gives CASSLFASTDTQYF. The gene calls are TRBV5-5 and TRBJ2-3; D is ambiguous. The germline CDR1 and CDR2 sequences are SGHKS and YYEKEE (reference sequence). The length of the CDR3 is 14 residues. The V and J ends lost 1 base and 0 bases respectively, with 6 bases between them.

This rearrangement joins TRBV11-3 to TRBJ1-6; unclear D gene. Looked up from germline, CDR1 is SGHNT and CDR2 is YENEEA. V lost 1 base to trimming and J lost 8 bases, with 12 bases between them. This CDR3 spans 15 amino acids. The chain's CDR3 is CASSLGAGPDSPLHF. The CDR3 nucleotides read TGTGCCAGCAGCTTAGGTGCCGGACCGGATTCACCCCTCCACTTT.

At least ten counts were recorded for this clonotype. The chain combines TRBV6-1 with TRBJ1-1, with a tentative D call TRBD1 (6 bases). Germline V gene lookup returns CDR1 MNHNS and CDR2 SASEGT. V was trimmed by 4 bases and J by 4 bases, leaving 10 bases between them. There are 13 residues in the CDR3. Here the CDR3 reads CASSVTGSTEAFF. The CDR3 nucleotides are TGTGCCAGCAGTGTTACAGGGTCCACTGAAGCTTTCTTT.

In its sample, this clonotype was seen a few times. The V and J genes are TRBV4-1 and TRBJ2-5, with D possibly being TRBD1 (6 bases). The CDR3 length is 12 residues. Germline CDR1 and CDR2: MGHRA and YSYEKL. V lost 6 bases and J lost 2, with 7 bases in between. The CDR3 protein is CASRGAQETQYF. The CDR3 region has the DNA TGCGCCAGCAGGGGGGCTCAAGAGACCCAGTACTTC.